This T cell receptor beta chain appears in the sequencing data of a study of CD8+CD57+ T cells in acquired aplastic anemia. In the study overall: Quantities of DNA derived from sorted CD4+ and CD8+ cells averaged approximately 3.3 ug.

The CDR3 totals 14 residues. Germline V gene sequence: CDR1 SGHTA, CDR2 FQGNSA. Trimming cost V 5 bases and J 7 bases; bases outside gene matches: 3. CDR3 and TCR beta VDJ profiling relied on a genomic DNA template. Using its own MiXCR run on the reads, TCRdb lists one record per CDR3 protein. The sample comprises under 350,000 distinct CDR3 sequences, around three fifths of which are singletons, and approximately 8.2% rests with the top ten. This clonotype came up a few times. The antigen remains unidentified. Study outcomes and limitations: In CD8+ cells, Simpson's diversity showed no significant difference between patients and controls. Approximately 28 CD8+ CDR3 sequences were shared between patients and controls.

The TCR originated in a human donor with severe aplastic anemia or a healthy control (not recorded which). The specimen sequenced was sorted CD4+, CD8+, or CD8+CD57+ T cells (not recorded which) from PBMCs. This chain uses TRBV7-2 with TRBJ2-5; 14 bases agree with TRBD2. DNA of the CDR3: TGTGCCAGCAGCGTTGGACTAGCGGGAGGGACCCAGTACTTC. It encodes CASSVGLAGGTQYF. Filled out from reference TRBV7-2 and TRBJ2-5, the complete variable domain reads GAGVSQSPSNKVTEKGKDVELRCDPISGHTALYWYRQSLGQGLEFLIYFQGNSAPDKSGLPSDRFSAERTGGSVSTLTIQRTQQEDSAVYLCASSVGLAGGTQYFGPGTRLLVL.